This T cell receptor (beta chain) was sequenced for a study of Graves' ophthalmopathy and Graves' hyperthyroidism. Background on the study: Blood was drawn at initial diagnosis, before any treatment. Points from the study as a whole: In blood, most expanded thyroid clonotypes above 0.001 frequency were also detected. A model of 13 signatures distinguished ophthalmopathy from stable hyperthyroidism at under 90% sensitivity and nearly 83% specificity.

Germline V gene data show CDR1 as LNHDA and CDR2 as SQIVND (reference sequence). The ends were cut back, 3 bases at V and 10 bases at J, with 9 bases in the middle. The CDR3 length is 11 residues. Clinical symptoms and serum thyroxine were used for diagnosis; TRAb, thyroid ultrasound and orbital computed tomography were also relied on. This clonotype was counted at least ten times. As yet, its antigen is unknown. RNA transcripts were the template, and TCR beta CDR3 regions were amplified from them. First-round RT-PCR relied on HTBI primers, and a second-round multiplex PCR came next. TCRdb re-called the multiplex PCR reads with MiXCR, one entry per CDR3 protein. The table records almost 750,000 distinct CDR3 sequences, roughly 40% of them present only once.

This sequence originates from an adult man with Graves' ophthalmopathy. The chain employs TRBV19 and TRBJ1-2, with D uncertain. Sequencing was carried out using peripheral blood. In DNA, the CDR3 is TGTGCCAGTAGTATGGGCCCATCCTACACCTTC. Amino acids: CASSMGPSYTF.